This T cell receptor (beta chain) was captured by sequencing in a study of regulatory T cells in long-lasting Graves disease. V dropped 2 bases and J dropped 2 bases, with 5 bases sitting between them. Looked up from germline, CDR1 is MNHEY and CDR2 is SMNVEV (reference sequence). This CDR3 spans 13 amino acids. Arm-PCR with iRepertoire HTBI primers amplified the CDR3 regions for these TCR beta libraries. TCRdb reprocessed the multiplex PCR reads via MiXCR and lists one record per CDR3 protein. This repertoire shows about 370,000 distinct CDR3 sequences, less than 20% found once; its top ten account for 20% to 25%. The time point: newly diagnosed GD, antithyroid drugs for less than 3 months. With RNA extracted from PBMCs as input, the TCR library was made.

The chain uses TRBV27 and TRBJ2-3, with no clear D. The sample was peripheral blood mononuclear cells (PBMCs), taken at new diagnosis, from a patient treated with antithyroid drugs. The receptor's source is a female donor with Graves disease. CDR3 nucleotides: TGTGCCAGCAGTTTAAAATACACAGATACGCAGTATTTT. Its protein is CASSLKYTDTQYF.